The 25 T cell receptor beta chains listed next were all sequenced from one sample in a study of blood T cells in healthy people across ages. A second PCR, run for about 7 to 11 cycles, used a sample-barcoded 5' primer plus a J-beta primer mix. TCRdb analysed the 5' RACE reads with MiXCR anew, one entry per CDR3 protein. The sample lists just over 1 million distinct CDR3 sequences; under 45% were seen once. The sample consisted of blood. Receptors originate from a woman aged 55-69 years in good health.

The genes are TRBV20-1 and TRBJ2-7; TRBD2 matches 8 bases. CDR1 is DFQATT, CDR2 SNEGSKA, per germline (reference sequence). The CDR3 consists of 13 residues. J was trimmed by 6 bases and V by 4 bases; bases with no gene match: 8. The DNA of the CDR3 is TGCAGTGCTAAGCCGGGAGGGCCGGGCGAGCAGTACTTC. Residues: CSAKPGGPGEQYF.

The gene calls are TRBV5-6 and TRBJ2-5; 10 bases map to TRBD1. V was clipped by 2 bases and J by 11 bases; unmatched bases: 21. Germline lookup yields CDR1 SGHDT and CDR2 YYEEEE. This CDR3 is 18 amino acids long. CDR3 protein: CASSFKKPTGGSYNEQYF. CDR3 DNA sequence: TGTGCCAGCAGCTTCAAAAAACCGACAGGGGGCTCCTACAATGAGCAGTACTTC.

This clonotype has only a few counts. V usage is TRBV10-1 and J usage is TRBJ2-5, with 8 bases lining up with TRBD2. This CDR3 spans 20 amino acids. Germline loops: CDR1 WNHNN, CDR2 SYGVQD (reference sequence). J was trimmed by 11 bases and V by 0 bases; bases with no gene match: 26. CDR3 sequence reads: CASSESWDGSGRAYASKQYF. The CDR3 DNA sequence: TGCGCCAGCAGTGAGTCCTGGGATGGGAGCGGGAGAGCGTACGCTAGCAAGCAGTACTTC.

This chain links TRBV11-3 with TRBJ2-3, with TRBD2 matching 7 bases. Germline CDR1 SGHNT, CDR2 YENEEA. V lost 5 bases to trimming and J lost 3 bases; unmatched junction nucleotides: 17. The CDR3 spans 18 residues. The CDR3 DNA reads TGTGCCAGCAGCCTTTCACCGGCGAGCGGGGCTGTTACAGATACGCAGTATTTT. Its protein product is CASSLSPASGAVTDTQYF.

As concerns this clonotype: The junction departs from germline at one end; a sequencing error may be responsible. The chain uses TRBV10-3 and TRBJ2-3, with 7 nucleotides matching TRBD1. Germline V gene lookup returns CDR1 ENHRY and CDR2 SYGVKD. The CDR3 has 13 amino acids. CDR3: CAIRPGQTVTQYF. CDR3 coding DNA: TGTGCCATCAGACCGGGACAGACAGTTACGCAGTATTTT.

The CDR3 sequence: CASSPKAGGMETQYF. DNA for the CDR3: TGCGCCAGCAGCCCTAAAGCGGGAGGGATGGAGACCCAGTACTTC. The chain combines TRBV5-1 with TRBJ2-5, with 10 bases aligning to TRBD2. CDR1 and CDR2 (germline): SGHRS, YFSETQ. The junction had 8 bases not matched to a gene; V was cut back by 4 bases and J by 5 bases. CDR3 size: 15 residues.

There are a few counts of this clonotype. CDR3 sequence: CASSLRLAENEQFF. The CDR3 DNA is TGTGCCAGCAGCTTAAGACTAGCGGAGAATGAGCAGTTCTTC. The chain is built from TRBV7-2 and TRBJ2-1, with 9 bases identical to TRBD2. V dropped 2 bases and J dropped 7; count of bases not matched to a gene: 3. The CDR3 extends over 14 amino acids. CDR1 and CDR2 from the germline V gene are SGHTA and FQGNSA.

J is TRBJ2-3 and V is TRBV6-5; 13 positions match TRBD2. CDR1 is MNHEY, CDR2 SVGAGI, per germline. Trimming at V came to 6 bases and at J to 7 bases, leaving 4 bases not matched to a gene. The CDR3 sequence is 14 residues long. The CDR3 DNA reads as TGTGCCAGCAGGGGACTAGCGGGGCAGAATACGCAGTATTTT. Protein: CASRGLAGQNTQYF.

The CDR3 sequence: CASSSGLFAYDTDTQYF. The CDR3 region has the DNA TGTGCCAGCAGCTCAGGACTATTTGCATATGACACAGATACGCAGTATTTT. The chain joins TRBV7-8 to TRBJ2-3; D is perhaps TRBD2 (6 bases). V was clipped by 4 bases and J by 2 bases, with 19 bases between them. The CDR3 length is 17 residues. Germline V lookup: CDR1 SGHVS, CDR2 FQNEAQ.

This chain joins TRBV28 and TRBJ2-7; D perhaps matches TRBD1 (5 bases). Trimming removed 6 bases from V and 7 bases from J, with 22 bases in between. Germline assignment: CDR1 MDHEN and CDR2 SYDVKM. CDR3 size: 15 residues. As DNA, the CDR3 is TGTGCCAGCAGGGGATCGGACACCCACTACAATGAGCAGTACTTC. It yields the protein CASRGSDTHYNEQYF.

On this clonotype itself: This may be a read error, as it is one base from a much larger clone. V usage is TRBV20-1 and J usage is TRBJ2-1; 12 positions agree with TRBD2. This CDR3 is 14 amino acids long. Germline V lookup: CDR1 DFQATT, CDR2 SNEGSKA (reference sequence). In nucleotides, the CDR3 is TGCGGTGCCCCTACTAGCGGGAGGTTCCATGAGCAGTTCTTC. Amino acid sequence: CGAPTSGRFHEQFF.

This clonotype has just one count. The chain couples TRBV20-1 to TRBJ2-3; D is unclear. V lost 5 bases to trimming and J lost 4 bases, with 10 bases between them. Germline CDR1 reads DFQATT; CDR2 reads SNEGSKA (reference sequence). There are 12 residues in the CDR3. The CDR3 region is CSAPWSPDTQYF. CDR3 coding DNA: TGCAGTGCTCCATGGAGCCCAGATACGCAGTATTTT.

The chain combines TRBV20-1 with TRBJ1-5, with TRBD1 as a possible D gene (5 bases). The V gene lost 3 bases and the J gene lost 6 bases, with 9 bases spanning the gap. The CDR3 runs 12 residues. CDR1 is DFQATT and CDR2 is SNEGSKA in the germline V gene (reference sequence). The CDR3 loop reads CSARGGGQPQHF. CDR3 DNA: TGCAGTGCTAGGGGTGGGGGTCAGCCCCAGCATTTT.

The CDR3 DNA is TGCAGTGCCCAACACCTGGGACAGAGCTACTACGAGCAGTACTTC. The encoded protein is CSAQHLGQSYYEQYF. The chain is built from TRBV20-1 and TRBJ2-7, with 7 bases that match TRBD1. The CDR3 is 15 residues long. V shed 6 bases, J shed 3 bases, and the junction held 14 bases outside the gene matches. Germline CDR1 DFQATT, CDR2 SNEGSKA (reference sequence).

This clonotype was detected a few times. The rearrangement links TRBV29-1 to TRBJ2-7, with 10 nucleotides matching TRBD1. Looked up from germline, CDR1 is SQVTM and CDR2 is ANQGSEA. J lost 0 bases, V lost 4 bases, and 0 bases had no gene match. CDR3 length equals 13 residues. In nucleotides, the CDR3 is TGCAGCGTTGGACAGGGGGCCTCCTACGAGCAGTACTTC. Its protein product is CSVGQGASYEQYF.

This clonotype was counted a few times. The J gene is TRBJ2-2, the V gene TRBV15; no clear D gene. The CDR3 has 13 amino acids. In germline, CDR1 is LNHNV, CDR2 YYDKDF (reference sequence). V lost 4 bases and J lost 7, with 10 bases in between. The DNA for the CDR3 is TGTGCCACCAGCATCGATTTGGGCGGGGAGCTGTTTTTT. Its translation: CATSIDLGGELFF.

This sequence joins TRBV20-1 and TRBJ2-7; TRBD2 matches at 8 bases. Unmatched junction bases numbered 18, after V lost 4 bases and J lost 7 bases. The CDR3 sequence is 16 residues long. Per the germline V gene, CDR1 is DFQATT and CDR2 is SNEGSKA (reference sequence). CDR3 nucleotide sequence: TGCAGTGCTAAGTACCTGAGCGGGAGCCCGTCGGGGGAGCAGTACTTC. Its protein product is CSAKYLSGSPSGEQYF.

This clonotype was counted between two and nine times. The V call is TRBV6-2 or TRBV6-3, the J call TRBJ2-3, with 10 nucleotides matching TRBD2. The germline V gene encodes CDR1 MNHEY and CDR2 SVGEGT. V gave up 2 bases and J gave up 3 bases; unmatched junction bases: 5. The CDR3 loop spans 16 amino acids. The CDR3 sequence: CASSYPLAGRTDTQYF. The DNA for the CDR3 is TGTGCCAGCAGTTACCCACTAGCGGGACGTACAGATACGCAGTATTTT.

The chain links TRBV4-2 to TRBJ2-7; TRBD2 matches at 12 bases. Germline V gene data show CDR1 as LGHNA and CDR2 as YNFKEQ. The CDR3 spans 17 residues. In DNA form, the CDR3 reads TGTGCTGGCAGCCAAGAGACTAGCGGGAGACAGTCCTACGAGCAGTACTTC. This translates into CAGSQETSGRQSYEQYF.

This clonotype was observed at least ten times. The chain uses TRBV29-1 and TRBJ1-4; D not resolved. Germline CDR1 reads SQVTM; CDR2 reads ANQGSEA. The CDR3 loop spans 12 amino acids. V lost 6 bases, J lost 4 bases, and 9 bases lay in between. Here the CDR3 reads CSVGRINEKLFF. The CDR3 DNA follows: TGCAGCGTCGGACGGATTAATGAAAAACTGTTTTTT. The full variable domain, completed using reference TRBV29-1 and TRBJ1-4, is SAVISQKPSRDICQRGTSLTIQCQVDSQVTMMFWYRQQPGQSLTLIATANQGSEATYESGFVIDKFPISRPNLTFSTLTVSNMSPEDSSIYLCSVGRINEKLFFGSGTQLSVL.

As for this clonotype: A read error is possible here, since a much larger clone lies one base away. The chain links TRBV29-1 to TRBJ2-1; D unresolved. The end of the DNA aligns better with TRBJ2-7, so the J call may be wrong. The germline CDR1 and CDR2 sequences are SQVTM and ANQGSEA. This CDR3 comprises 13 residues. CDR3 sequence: CSVDSYTYNEQYF. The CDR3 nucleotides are TGCAGCGTTGACAGCTACACCTACAATGAGCAGTACTTC.

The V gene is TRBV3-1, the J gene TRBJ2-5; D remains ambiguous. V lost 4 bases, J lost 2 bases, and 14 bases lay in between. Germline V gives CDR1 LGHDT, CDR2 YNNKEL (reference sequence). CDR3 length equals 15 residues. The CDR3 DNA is TGTGCCAGCAGCCTCTCGATGGCGCGACAAGAGACCCAGTACTTC. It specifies CASSLSMARQETQYF.

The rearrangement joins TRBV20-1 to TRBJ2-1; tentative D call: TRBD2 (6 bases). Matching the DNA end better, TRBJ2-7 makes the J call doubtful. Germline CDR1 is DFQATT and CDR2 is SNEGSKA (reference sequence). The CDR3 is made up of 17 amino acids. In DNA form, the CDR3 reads TGCAGTGCTAGAGATCAAAGGGGCGGGACCACCTACAATGAGCAGTACTTC. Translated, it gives CSARDQRGGTTYNEQYF.

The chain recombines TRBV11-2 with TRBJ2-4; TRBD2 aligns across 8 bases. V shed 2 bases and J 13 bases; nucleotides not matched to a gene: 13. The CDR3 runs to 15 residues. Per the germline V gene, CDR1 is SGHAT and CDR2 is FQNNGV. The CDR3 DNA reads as TGTGCCAGCAGCTTATCCCGGGGGGGCGGCAATGAGCAGTACTTC. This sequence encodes CASSLSRGGGNEQYF.

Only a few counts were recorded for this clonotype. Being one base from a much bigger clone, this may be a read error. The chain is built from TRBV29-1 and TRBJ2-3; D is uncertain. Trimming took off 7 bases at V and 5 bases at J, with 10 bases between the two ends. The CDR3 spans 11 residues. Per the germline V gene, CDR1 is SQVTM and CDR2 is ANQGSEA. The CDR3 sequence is CSGGAGDTQYF. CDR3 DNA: TGCAGCGGTGGTGCAGGAGATACGCAGTATTTT.